Each of the 28 T cell receptor beta chains below was sequenced from the same sample in a study of cytomegalovirus exposure and HLA in healthy donors. Primers: 60 Vbeta forward and 13 Jbeta reverse. Using immunoSEQ multiplex PCR, the repertoire was profiled, and TCRdb retains in-frame clones only, with some absent. The repertoire holds approximately 220,000 clones, with approximately 70% as singletons. The sequenced material came from PBMCs. Source of these receptors: a woman under 40 in good health and CMV-seronegative.

The CDR3 DNA sequence: TGTGCCAGCAGCTGGGGGAGGAGGGGCGGAGACTCCGACTATGGCTACACCTTC. Protein: CASSWGRRGGDSDYGYTF. This chain uses TRBV5-5 with TRBJ1-2; a weak D match, TRBD1 (5 bases). Trimming took off 3 bases at V and 3 bases at J, with 24 bases between the two ends. This CDR3 comprises 18 residues. The germline V gene has CDR1 SGHKS and CDR2 YYEKEE (reference sequence).

This chain connects TRBV7-9 to TRBJ2-7; D possibly corresponds to TRBD1 (6 bases). Deletions cut 4 bases from V and 2 bases from J, with 15 bases between. From germline, CDR1 is SEHNR and CDR2 FQNEAQ (reference sequence). This CDR3 has 15 residues. CDR3 residues: CASSSSGTPTYEQYF. CDR3 in DNA: TGTGCCAGCAGCTCATCCGGGACACCGACCTACGAGCAGTACTTC.

The CDR3 loop is CASSSTSYEQYF. The CDR3 region has the DNA TGCGCCAGCAGCTCAACATCCTACGAGCAGTACTTC. This chain uses TRBV5-1 with TRBJ2-7; no firm D call. The CDR3 spans 12 residues. CDR1 SGHRS and CDR2 YFSETQ come from the germline V gene. V dropped 3 bases and J dropped 1 base, with 5 bases sitting between them. Full variable domain (missing parts from reference TRBV5-1 and TRBJ2-7): KAGVTQTPRYLIKTRGQQVTLSCSPISGHRSVSWYQQTPGQGLQFLFEYFSETQRNKGNFPGRFSGRQFSNSRSEMNVSTLELGDSALYLCASSSTSYEQYFGPGTRLTVT.

This clone was picked up one time. This rearrangement joins TRBV9 to TRBJ2-4, with TRBD1 matching 8 bases. The CDR3 loop spans 16 amino acids. Trimming took 0 bases from V and 3 from J; bases not matched to a gene: 5. The germline V gene encodes CDR1 SGDLS and CDR2 YYNGEE. Written as DNA, the CDR3 is TGTGCCAGCAGCGTAGCGGCAGGGGGCAGCAAAAACATTCAGTACTTC. It specifies CASSVAAGGSKNIQYF.

The chain is built from TRBV9 and TRBJ2-7; 7 positions match TRBD2. This CDR3 is built from 15 residues. J was trimmed by 4 bases and V by 0 bases; bases with no gene match: 7. Germline V CDR1 and CDR2: SGDLS, YYNGEE. CDR3: CASSVDPLAEYEQYF. The CDR3 nucleotides read TGTGCCAGCAGCGTAGATCCTCTAGCGGAGTACGAGCAGTACTTC.

On this clone: Other DNA variants within this sample encode the same CDR3. This chain links TRBV6-5 with TRBJ1-5; no clear D. Deletions cut 0 bases from V and 4 bases from J, with 7 bases between. This CDR3 is built from 14 residues. Germline loops: CDR1 MNHEY, CDR2 SVGAGI. CDR3 in amino acids: CASSYSRGNQPQHF. DNA of the CDR3: TGTGCCAGCAGTTACTCGAGAGGGAATCAGCCCCAGCATTTT.

V and J are TRBV6-6 and TRBJ2-7; 9 bases map to TRBD2. Germline values: CDR1 MNHNY, CDR2 SVGAGI (reference sequence). This CDR3 has 13 residues. V dropped 7 bases and J dropped 4; count of bases not matched to a gene: 5. The CDR3 nucleotides read TGTGCCAGCAAGGAGCTAGCGGGATACGAGCAGTACTTC. It encodes CASKELAGYEQYF.

The chain recombines TRBV7-9 with TRBJ2-5; 7 bases agree with TRBD1. CDR1 is SEHNR, CDR2 FQNEAQ, per germline (reference sequence). The trim removed 5 bases at V and 1 base at J, leaving 4 bases unmatched. CDR3 length equals 14 residues. The CDR3 protein is CASSPRDSQETQYF. As DNA, the CDR3 is TGTGCCAGCAGCCCTCGGGACAGCCAAGAGACCCAGTACTTC.

The J gene is TRBJ2-3, the V gene TRBV4-1; 7 nucleotides line up with TRBD2. The CDR3 runs 15 residues. Trimming at V came to 4 bases and at J to 3 bases, leaving 7 bases not matched to a gene. CDR1 is MGHRA and CDR2 is YSYEKL in the germline V gene. Written as DNA, the CDR3 is TGCGCCAGCAGCCCTTGGGATAGCGGGACAGATACGCAGTATTTT. It is translated as CASSPWDSGTDTQYF.

There are a few counts of this clone. The chain carries TRBV19 and TRBJ1-1; D gene ambiguous. The germline V gene has CDR1 LNHDA and CDR2 SQIVND (reference sequence). This CDR3 comprises 13 residues. V lost 1 base and J lost 8, with 11 bases in between. The CDR3: CASSIGHSVEAFF. The CDR3, as DNA: TGTGCCAGTAGTATAGGGCATTCAGTGGAAGCTTTCTTT.

The J gene is TRBJ1-5, the V gene TRBV7-9, with D maybe TRBD1 (6 bases). This CDR3 is 14 amino acids long. V was trimmed by 4 bases and J by 7 bases, leaving 14 bases between them. Germline values: CDR1 SEHNR, CDR2 FQNEAQ (reference sequence). CDR3 protein: CASSSTGPGQPQHF. The CDR3, as DNA: TGTGCCAGCAGCTCGACAGGTCCGGGACAGCCCCAGCATTTT.

The rearrangement joins TRBV7-8 to TRBJ2-1; 7 bases agree with TRBD2. V was pared by 1 base and J by 3 bases, with 9 bases of the junction left unmatched. This CDR3 spans 17 amino acids. The germline gives CDR1 SGHVS, CDR2 FQNEAQ. In nucleotides, the CDR3 is TGTGCCAGCAGCTTAGAGGCTAGCGGTTACTACTACAATGAGCAGTTCTTC. Residues: CASSLEASGYYYNEQFF.

This clone has a count of ten or more. The chain has TRBV30 and TRBJ1-2, with a weak D call TRBD1 (5 bases). The V gene lost 2 bases and the J gene lost 4 bases, with 17 bases spanning the gap. This CDR3 is built from 15 residues. Germline values: CDR1 GTSNPN, CDR2 SVGIG (reference sequence). The CDR3 DNA reads TGTGCCTGGAGTCCACACCCAGGGTACGGCTATGGCTACACCTTC. As protein: CAWSPHPGYGYGYTF.

The chain links TRBV19 to TRBJ2-7; no clear D gene. Germline CDR1 reads LNHDA; CDR2 reads SQIVND (reference sequence). Deletions cut 3 bases from V and 4 bases from J, with 10 bases between. This CDR3 contains 13 residues. The CDR3 loop reads CASSIGRRYEQYF. The CDR3, as DNA: TGTGCCAGTAGTATCGGCAGGCGTTACGAGCAGTACTTC.

In nucleotides, the CDR3 is TGTGCCAGCAGTGGAGGTGCGTTGAGCTCCTACGAGCAGTACTTC. It yields the protein CASSGGALSSYEQYF. The chain links TRBV2 to TRBJ2-5; D unresolved. The J call is in doubt because the DNA end fits TRBJ2-7 better. Germline CDR1 and CDR2: SNHLY and FYNNEI. The CDR3 extends over 15 amino acids.

J is TRBJ2-3 and V is TRBV5-4; the match to TRBD1 covers 7 bases. Germline V gives CDR1 SGHNT, CDR2 YYREEE (reference sequence). V gave up 4 bases and J gave up 0 bases; unmatched junction bases: 2. The CDR3 has 14 residues. The CDR3: CASSQGVSTDTQYF. The CDR3 DNA reads TGTGCCAGCAGCCAGGGGGTCAGCACAGATACGCAGTATTTT.

The chain couples TRBV5-4 to TRBJ2-3; TRBD2 matches at 16 bases. Germline CDR1 is SGHNT and CDR2 is YYREEE (reference sequence). The V segment lost 6 bases and the J segment 1 base; nucleotides outside the gene matches: 14. This CDR3 has 20 residues. The CDR3 bases are TGTGCCAGCACTTCAGTCGGGACTAGCGGGGGGGCGGCTCGCACAGATACGCAGTATTTT. Its translation: CASTSVGTSGGAARTDTQYF.

This clone was picked up one time. The V call is TRBV5-4, the J call TRBJ1-1; tentative D call: TRBD1 (5 bases). CDR1 is SGHNT, CDR2 YYREEE, per germline (reference sequence). CDR3 length equals 15 residues. V was pared by 5 bases and J by 2 bases, with 16 bases between. CDR3 residues: CASSSEPDSNTEAFF. The CDR3 DNA is TGTGCCAGCAGTTCGGAACCAGACAGTAACACTGAAGCTTTCTTT.

V gene TRBV7-2 combines with J gene TRBJ2-7; possible D gene TRBD2, 6 bases. CDR1 and CDR2 from the germline V gene are SGHTA and FQGNSA. The CDR3 loop spans 14 amino acids. V was shortened by 3 bases and J by 0 bases, with 9 bases between the two germline ends. CDR3 DNA: TGTGCCAGCAGCTTCAAGCGGGCCTCCTACGAGCAGTACTTC. It encodes CASSFKRASYEQYF.

CDR3 coding DNA: TGTGCCAGTAGGAGCGGGGGGAAAGGGAGCAATCAGCCCCAGCATTTT. As protein: CASRSGGKGSNQPQHF. The J gene is TRBJ1-5, the V gene TRBV19, with D possibly being TRBD1 (5 bases). Germline loops: CDR1 LNHDA, CDR2 SQIVND (reference sequence). CDR3 size: 16 residues. Trimming stripped 6 bases from V and 1 base from J, with 16 bases between.

The rearrangement links TRBV11-3 to TRBJ2-1; TRBD1 agrees at 11 bases. With V trimmed by 3 bases and J by 6 bases, 4 bases remained unmatched. This CDR3 is 15 amino acids long. The germline CDR1 and CDR2 sequences are SGHNT and YENEEA. The DNA for the CDR3 is TGTGCCAGCAGCTTTGGACAGGGGGCGGCCAATGAGCAGTTCTTC. It yields the protein CASSFGQGAANEQFF.

The chain has TRBV2 and TRBJ1-5; no clear D. The CDR3 consists of 13 residues. CDR1 is SNHLY, CDR2 FYNNEI, per germline. Between the trimmed V and J ends, which lost 6 bases and 8 bases, there was a span of 14 bases. This CDR3 is CASSVRVREPQHF. As DNA, the CDR3 is TGTGCCAGCAGCGTAAGAGTCCGGGAGCCCCAGCATTTT.

The CDR3, as DNA: TGTGCCAGCAGCAAAGAGGGGCCCGGGCAGTGGGTGGGGTATGGCTACACCTTC. Residues: CASSKEGPGQWVGYGYTF. This rearrangement joins TRBV21-1 to TRBJ1-2; the table's D call TRBD1 went unverified against the DNA. TRBV21-1 is classified as a pseudogene. The CDR3 loop spans 18 amino acids.

The rearrangement uses TRBV18 and TRBJ1-5; D unresolved. CDR3 size: 13 residues. Germline CDR1 KGHSH, CDR2 LQKENI. The V end lost 2 bases, the J end lost 5 bases, and 7 bases lay between the germline ends. CDR3 in amino acids: CASSPESDQPQHF. The CDR3 DNA is TGTGCCAGCTCACCAGAGAGCGATCAGCCCCAGCATTTT.

The V and J genes are TRBV19 and TRBJ2-1; 8 bases agree with TRBD2. V dropped 1 base and J dropped 9; count of bases not matched to a gene: 8. The CDR3 consists of 15 residues. CDR1 is LNHDA and CDR2 is SQIVND in the germline V gene (reference sequence). CDR3 DNA sequence: TGTGCCAGTAGTATAGGAGCGGGAGCCTTCGGTGAGCAGTTCTTC. Residues: CASSIGAGAFGEQFF.

The rearrangement joins TRBV11-1 to TRBJ2-3, with 9 bases identical to TRBD2. The length of the CDR3 is 15 residues. Germline lookup yields CDR1 SGHAT and CDR2 FQDESV (reference sequence). V was clipped by 5 bases and J by 4 bases; unmatched bases: 7. The CDR3 reads CASSLASGRPDTQYF. Written as DNA, the CDR3 is TGTGCCAGCAGCCTGGCCAGCGGGAGGCCAGATACGCAGTATTTT.

This chain joins TRBV25-1 and TRBJ1-2, with 9 bases fitting TRBD1. Germline V lookup: CDR1 MGHDK, CDR2 SYGVNS. CDR3 size: 14 residues. J lost 7 bases, V lost 5 bases, and 8 bases had no gene match. The CDR3 DNA is TGTGCCAGCAGTCAAGGGACAGGGAGCGGTGGCTACACCTTC. Its protein is CASSQGTGSGGYTF.

The genes are TRBV11-3 and TRBJ2-1, with 7 bases identical to TRBD1. This CDR3 is 14 amino acids long. The ends lost 5 bases at V and 5 bases at J; junction bases unmatched: 6. Germline loops: CDR1 SGHNT, CDR2 YENEEA. The CDR3 spells CASSDRERNNEQFF. The CDR3 DNA follows: TGTGCCAGCAGCGACAGGGAAAGGAACAATGAGCAGTTCTTC.